The 26 T cell receptor beta chains listed next were all sequenced from one sample in a study of T cells after yellow fever vaccination (dated by TCRdb to the late 2010s). The library was made by 5' RACE. Sequenced using an Illumina HiSeq 2500. TCRdb reprocessing: public reads trimmed at Q25 with fastp, clones called with MiXCR, in-frame beta chains kept. Rows with a matching CDR3 protein are joined into one entry that keeps the most common DNA and genes. The sample has a few hundred thousand distinct CDR3 sequences on record, 6.9% of them singletons. Roughly 0.9% of the sample belongs to the ten largest clones. Taken with the paper, the label for treatment or condition translates to: live attenuated yellow fever vaccine strain. Sequencing was performed on CD4+ T cells sorted from PBMCs, taken 15 days after the yellow fever booster vaccination. The receptors were gathered from a man aged 25 to 45 who received the YFV17D yellow fever vaccine.

The J gene is TRBJ1-2, the V gene TRBV9; D unclear. Trimming shortened V by 0 bases and J by 2 bases, and 5 bases separated the two germline ends. Germline V CDR1 and CDR2: SGDLS, YYNGEE. The CDR3 contains 13 residues. DNA of the CDR3: TGTGCCAGCAGCGTAGATGAAAACTATGGCTACACCTTC. Translating gives CASSVDENYGYTF.

This clonotype was detected only a few times. Written as DNA, the CDR3 is TGTGCCAGCAGTTTCGCTAGCGGGCCCTACGAGCAGTACTTC. Its protein product is CASSFASGPYEQYF. The chain carries TRBV12-3 or TRBV12-4 and TRBJ2-7; TRBD2 matches 8 bases. The CDR3 extends over 14 amino acids. Germline trimming cut 3 bases from V and 2 bases from J; bases unmatched to any gene: 3.

This chain connects TRBV29-1 to TRBJ2-3, with TRBD1 matching over 9 bases. The CDR3 is made up of 13 amino acids. The germline V gene encodes CDR1 SQVTM and CDR2 ANQGSEA. J was trimmed by 4 bases and V by 7 bases; bases with no gene match: 6. The CDR3 DNA reads TGCAGCGCCGGGGACAGGGATCCAGATACGCAGTATTTT. This codes for CSAGDRDPDTQYF.

The chain employs TRBV10-1 and TRBJ2-7; TRBD2 agrees at 7 bases. The germline gives CDR1 WNHNN, CDR2 SYGVQD (reference sequence). The V and J ends lost 4 bases and 2 bases, in that order; junction bases with no gene match: 5. There are 14 residues in the CDR3. In nucleotides, the CDR3 is TGCGCCAGCAGTGGGCTAGCGGCTCCCTACGAGCAGTACTTC. Protein: CASSGLAAPYEQYF.

Notes on this clonotype: At one end, the junction sequence differs from germline, possibly due to a read error. The chain recombines TRBV20-1 with TRBJ1-1; 8 nucleotides line up with TRBD1. The CDR3 length is 17 residues. Per the germline V gene, CDR1 is DFQATT and CDR2 is SNEGSKA (reference sequence). CDR3 region: CCAFTGGAQGGNAEAFF. As DNA, the CDR3 is TGCTGTGCTTTCACAGGGGGGGCGCAGGGTGGAAACGCTGAAGCTTTCTTT.

V gene TRBV12-3 or TRBV12-4 combines with J gene TRBJ2-3, with 8 bases aligning to TRBD1. The trim removed 1 base at V and 8 bases at J, leaving 8 bases unmatched. CDR3 size: 15 residues. CDR3 nucleotide sequence: TGTGCCAGCAGTTTAGAGGGACAGGATCCACCTACGCAGTATTTT. Residues: CASSLEGQDPPTQYF.

At least ten counts were recorded for this clonotype. V is TRBV10-3 and J is TRBJ2-7; D uncertain. This CDR3 has 11 residues. V was trimmed by 4 bases and J by 7 bases, leaving 8 bases between them. Germline CDR1 reads ENHRY; CDR2 reads SYGVKD. The CDR3 region has the DNA TGTGCCATCAGTGCCCAAGGAGAGCAGTACTTC. Translated, it gives CAISAQGEQYF.

The chain carries TRBV7-9 and TRBJ1-2, with no clear D. This CDR3 has 13 residues. The V end was cut by 5 bases, the J end by 3 bases, with 10 bases between. Germline CDR1 is SEHNR and CDR2 is FQNEAQ (reference sequence). CDR3 nucleotides: TGTGCCAGCAGCCCAGACGTCGACTATGGCTACACCTTC. Translated: CASSPDVDYGYTF. Combining the CDR3 with reference TRBV7-9 and TRBJ1-2 gives the whole variable domain DTGVSQNPRHKITKRGQNVTFRCDPISEHNRLYWYRQTLGQGPEFLTYFQNEAQLEKSRLLSDRFSAERPKGSFSTLEIQRTEQGDSAMYLCASSPDVDYGYTFGSGTRLTVV.

This clonotype occurred many times. V gene TRBV7-2 combines with J gene TRBJ2-1; 8 bases fit TRBD2. Germline-derived CDR1 and CDR2 are SGHTA and FQGNSA. The CDR3 totals 16 residues. Trimming took 3 bases from V and 7 from J; bases not matched to a gene: 11. DNA for the CDR3: TGTGCCAGCAGCTTCTTAGGGCGGGAGGTAGGAAATGAGCAGTTCTTC. It codes for CASSFLGREVGNEQFF.

The chain employs TRBV9 and TRBJ2-5, with D unresolved. Germline values: CDR1 SGDLS, CDR2 YYNGEE. The ends were cut back, 3 bases at V and 1 base at J, with 13 bases in the middle. This CDR3 is built from 15 residues. CDR3 in DNA: TGTGCCAGCAGCGCATCCACGTTAAGCCAAGAGACCCAGTACTTC. Its protein product is CASSASTLSQETQYF.

This clonotype was observed a few times. The chain employs TRBV7-2 and TRBJ2-3, with D unclear. V lost 1 base and J 4 bases, leaving 9 bases between the germline ends. CDR1 is SGHTA and CDR2 is FQGNSA in the germline V gene. The CDR3 has 14 amino acids. The CDR3 protein is CASSLGPPSDTQYF. Written as DNA, the CDR3 is TGTGCCAGCAGCTTAGGGCCTCCCTCAGATACGCAGTATTTT.

This clonotype was counted a few times. The chain couples TRBV5-1 to TRBJ2-7, with D perhaps matching TRBD1 (5 bases). Germline assignment: CDR1 SGHRS and CDR2 YFSETQ. Trimming shortened V by 1 base and J by 7 bases, and 9 bases separated the two germline ends. This CDR3 is 12 amino acids long. CDR3 sequence reads: CASSLQGREQYF. The CDR3 nucleotides read TGCGCCAGCAGCTTGCAGGGTCGGGAGCAGTACTTC.

This clonotype was recorded many times. The chain links TRBV7-9 to TRBJ2-1; D is perhaps TRBD2 (7 bases). CDR1 and CDR2 from the germline V gene are SEHNR and FQNEAQ (reference sequence). The CDR3 runs to 17 residues. Between the trimmed V and J ends, which lost 2 bases and 1 base, there was a span of 15 bases. The CDR3 DNA follows: TGTGCCAGCAGCTTACGGGGGGCGGGATCGTCCTACAATGAGCAGTTCTTC. Translation gives CASSLRGAGSSYNEQFF.

This clonotype was counted a few times. The V gene is TRBV3-1, the J gene TRBJ2-2, with D uncertain. This CDR3 has 15 amino acids. From germline, CDR1 is LGHDT and CDR2 YNNKEL (reference sequence). Trimming left V 0 bases short and J 2 bases short, with 7 bases between. CDR3 amino acids: CASSQERLNTGELFF. For the CDR3, the DNA is TGTGCCAGCAGCCAAGAGAGACTCAACACCGGGGAGCTGTTTTTT.

This clonotype has only a few counts. CDR3 nucleotides: TGTGCCAGCAGCTTCACCGAGGGTGGGGCCTACGAGCAGTACTTC. It codes for CASSFTEGGAYEQYF. The rearrangement joins TRBV7-6 to TRBJ2-7; TRBD2 might be the D (5 bases). Trimming took 3 bases from V and 2 from J, leaving 14 bases between them. The CDR3 covers 15 residues. CDR1 and CDR2 from the germline V gene are SGHVS and FNYEAQ.

The genes are TRBV5-1 and TRBJ1-4; D is undetermined. The V end lost 1 base, the J end lost 8 bases, and 12 bases lay between the germline ends. The CDR3 sequence is 14 residues long. Per the germline V gene, CDR1 is SGHRS and CDR2 is YFSETQ. The CDR3 loop is CASSLTVDGEKLFF. The CDR3 DNA follows: TGCGCCAGCAGCTTGACAGTAGATGGGGAAAAACTGTTTTTT.

This clonotype was picked up many times. This chain uses TRBV5-6 with TRBJ2-3; D unresolved. CDR1 SGHDT and CDR2 YYEEEE come from the germline V gene. Trimming removed 1 base at V and 6 bases at J, with 9 bases between. The CDR3 is 13 amino acids. The CDR3 loop is CASSLWGTDTQYF. The CDR3 DNA is TGTGCCAGCAGCTTGTGGGGTACGGATACGCAGTATTTT.

The chain links TRBV10-3 to TRBJ2-7; tentatively, D is TRBD1 (5 bases). The CDR3 length is 16 residues. Trimming shortened V by 0 bases and J by 4 bases, and 16 bases separated the two germline ends. Germline values: CDR1 ENHRY, CDR2 SYGVKD. CDR3 sequence reads: CAISESGRGRAYEQYF. CDR3 sequence (DNA): TGTGCCATCAGTGAGTCGGGTAGGGGCAGGGCATACGAGCAGTACTTC.

The chain carries TRBV7-3 and TRBJ2-3; either TRBD1 or TRBD2 may fit D (6 bases each). This CDR3 region has 15 residues. V was clipped by 5 bases and J by 2 bases, with 14 bases between them. The germline gives CDR1 SGHTA, CDR2 FQGTGA. CDR3 residues: CASSQGRDFTDTQYF. The CDR3 DNA sequence: TGTGCCAGCAGCCAGGGGCGGGACTTCACAGATACGCAGTATTTT.

The chain couples TRBV7-8 to TRBJ2-7; 8 positions agree with TRBD2. Germline loops: CDR1 SGHVS, CDR2 FQNEAQ. The junction had 15 bases not matched to a gene; V was cut back by 3 bases and J by 5 bases. This CDR3 spans 17 amino acids. In DNA form, the CDR3 reads TGTGCCAGCAGCTTTCTGCATCGGCGGGGGGTGCTCCACGAGCAGTACTTC. It encodes CASSFLHRRGVLHEQYF. Drawing the rest from reference TRBV7-8 and TRBJ2-7, the complete variable domain is GAGVSQSPRYKVAKRGQDVALRCDPISGHVSLFWYQQALGQGPEFLTYFQNEAQLDKSGLPSDRFFAERPEGSVSTLKIQRTQQEDSAVYLCASSFLHRRGVLHEQYFGPGTRLTVT.

The rearrangement links TRBV12-3 or TRBV12-4 to TRBJ2-1; TRBD2 matches at 7 bases. The CDR3 has 16 amino acids. The trim removed 3 bases at V and 3 bases at J, leaving 8 bases unmatched. The DNA of the CDR3 is TGTGCCAGCAGTTTCTTTTCGGGAGGTCGCTACAATGAGCAGTTCTTC. Amino acids: CASSFFSGGRYNEQFF.

This clonotype appeared a few times. The rearrangement links TRBV7-2 to TRBJ2-3; D remains unclear. CDR3 length: 13 amino acids. CDR1 and CDR2 from the germline V gene are SGHTA and FQGNSA. Between the trimmed V and J ends, which lost 5 bases and 2 bases, there was a span of 8 bases. CDR3 residues: CASSPDFTDTQYF. The CDR3 region has the DNA TGTGCCAGCAGCCCAGACTTCACAGATACGCAGTATTTT. The variable domain in full, with the rest retrieved from reference TRBV7-2 and TRBJ2-3, is GAGVSQSPSNKVTEKGKDVELRCDPISGHTALYWYRQSLGQGLEFLIYFQGNSAPDKSGLPSDRFSAERTGGSVSTLTIQRTQQEDSAVYLCASSPDFTDTQYFGPGTRLTVL.

The genes are TRBV10-3 and TRBJ2-1; TRBD2 matches at 11 bases. This CDR3 has 16 residues. CDR1 and CDR2 from the germline V gene are ENHRY and SYGVKD. The V and J ends lost 0 bases and 5 bases, in that order; junction bases with no gene match: 3. CDR3 in amino acids: CAISESISGRDNEQFF. The CDR3 coding sequence is TGTGCCATCAGTGAGTCGATTAGCGGGAGGGACAATGAGCAGTTCTTC.

This clonotype has more than one count but fewer than ten. The chain links TRBV7-2 to TRBJ1-5; no reliable D call. V dropped 1 base and J dropped 4 bases, with 8 bases sitting between them. The germline CDR1 and CDR2 sequences are SGHTA and FQGNSA. CDR3 length: 14 amino acids. The CDR3 loop is CASSLGSTNQPQHF. CDR3 coding DNA: TGTGCCAGCAGCTTAGGTTCCACAAATCAGCCCCAGCATTTT.

The chain carries TRBV5-1 and TRBJ2-5; 10 bases line up with TRBD1. The length of the CDR3 is 14 residues. Germline V CDR1 and CDR2: SGHRS, YFSETQ. V lost 4 bases to trimming and J lost 3 bases; unmatched junction nucleotides: 3. The CDR3 loop is CASSATGGEETQYF. CDR3 DNA: TGCGCCAGCAGCGCGACAGGGGGCGAAGAGACCCAGTACTTC.

The rearrangement uses TRBV7-9 and TRBJ1-3, with D possibly TRBD1 on 6 matching bases. The CDR3 consists of 16 residues. Germline V gene lookup returns CDR1 SEHNR and CDR2 FQNEAQ (reference sequence). The germline V and J ends were trimmed by 5 bases and 1 base, with 15 bases remaining between them. CDR3 in amino acids: CASSETRGASGNTIYF. CDR3 in DNA: TGTGCCAGCAGCGAGACCCGGGGGGCGTCTGGAAACACCATATATTTT.